This section outlines one T cell receptor beta chain sequence together with its context. The data belong to a study of blood T cell repertoires in COVID-19. Sequenced by immunoSEQ multiplex PCR; TCRdb stores in-frame clones only, minus some. This sample yields approximately 190,000 clones, of which about four fifths are seen a single time; 3% to 3.5% belongs to the top ten. After removal of 5 bases from V and 2 bases from J, the junction contained 3 bases not matched to a gene. CDR1 and CDR2 from the germline V gene are SGHAT and FQDESV (reference sequence). The CDR3 is 13 residues long. The specimen was PBMCs or T cells enriched from blood (not recorded which). The chain recombines TRBV11-1 with TRBJ2-7; 7 bases match TRBD2. The sequence came from a woman aged 25 to 39 who had been exposed to COVID-19. The CDR3 DNA is TGTGCCAGCAGCCTAGGACTAGCCTACGAGCAGTACTTC. This gives the protein CASSLGLAYEQYF. Full variable domain (remainder filled in from reference TRBV11-1 and TRBJ2-7): EAEVAQSPRYKITEKSQAVAFWCDPISGHATLYWYRQILGQGPELLVQFQDESVVDDSQLPKDRFSAERLKGVDSTLKIQPAELGDSAMYLCASSLGLAYEQYFGPGTRLTVT.